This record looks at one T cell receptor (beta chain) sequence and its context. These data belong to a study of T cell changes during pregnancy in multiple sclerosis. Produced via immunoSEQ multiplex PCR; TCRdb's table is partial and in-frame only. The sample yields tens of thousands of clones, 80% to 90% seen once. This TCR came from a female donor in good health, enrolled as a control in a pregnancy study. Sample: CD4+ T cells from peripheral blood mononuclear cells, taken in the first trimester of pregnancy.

CDR3 residues: CATSREASLEGAGYGYTF. The CDR3 nucleotides read TGTGCCACCAGCAGAGAGGCCTCGTTGGAGGGCGCGGGGTATGGCTACACCTTC. This chain uses TRBV15 with TRBJ1-2; D is unresolved. Germline V lookup: CDR1 LNHNV, CDR2 YYDKDF (reference sequence). This CDR3 is 18 amino acids long. V was cut by 0 bases and J by 5 bases, with 22 bases left in between.